This T cell receptor beta chain was sequenced in a study of blood T cell repertoires in COVID-19. The V end lost 0 bases, the J end lost 3 bases, and 10 bases lay between the germline ends. Looked up from germline, CDR1 is SGHNT and CDR2 is YYREEE (reference sequence). The CDR3 runs to 14 residues. Sequenced by immunoSEQ multiplex PCR; TCRdb stores in-frame clones only, minus some. The profile shows about 85,000 clones, roughly 85% of them singletons. This sequence was found in a man aged 60-69 years with acute or convalescent COVID-19. This chain uses TRBV5-4 with TRBJ2-7; tentatively, D is TRBD2 (5 bases). The sequencing sample was made of peripheral blood. This CDR3 is CASSLGSGNYEQYF. CDR3 nucleotides: TGTGCCAGCAGCTTGGGATCCGGGAACTACGAGCAGTACTTC.